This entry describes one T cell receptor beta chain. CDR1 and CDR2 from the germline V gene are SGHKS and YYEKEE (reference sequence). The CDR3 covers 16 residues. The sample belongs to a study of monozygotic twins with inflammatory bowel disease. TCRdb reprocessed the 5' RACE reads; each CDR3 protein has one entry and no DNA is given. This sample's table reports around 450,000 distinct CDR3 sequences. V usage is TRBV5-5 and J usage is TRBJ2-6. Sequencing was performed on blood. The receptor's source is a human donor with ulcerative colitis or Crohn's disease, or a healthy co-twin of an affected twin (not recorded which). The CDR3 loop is CASSLGQTSGANVLTF.